Presented here are 9 T cell receptor beta chains from one specimen sequenced in a study of T cell clones after liver transplantation. TCRdb's table, derived via immunoSEQ multiplex PCR, lists solely in-frame clones and lacks some. The sample lists tens of thousands of clones; over 60% were seen once. Here the sequenced sample was CD4+ T cells from blood, taken at the 22-month timepoint. The source is a human patient who received a liver transplant. Some of the T cells may derive from the graft donor.

This chain connects TRBV7-9 to TRBJ2-7; maybe TRBD1 (9 bases). Per germline, CDR1 SEHNR and CDR2 FQNEAQ (reference sequence). This CDR3 has 17 amino acids. The V end lost 1 base, the J end lost 6 bases, and 22 bases lay between the germline ends. The DNA for the CDR3 is TGTGCCAGCAGCTTAGGCTCGGGAGGGACAGGGTCTGGCGAGCAGTACTTC. This sequence encodes CASSLGSGGTGSGEQYF.

This clone was recorded only once. CDR3 protein: CASSLAKADTQYF. The CDR3 region has the DNA TGTGCCAGCAGTTTGGCCAAAGCAGATACGCAGTATTTT. The J gene is TRBJ2-3, the V gene TRBV28; D uncertain. V was shortened by 3 bases and J by 4 bases, with 8 bases between the two germline ends. This CDR3 is 13 amino acids long. CDR1 MDHEN and CDR2 SYDVKM come from the germline V gene.

The chain links TRBV2 to TRBJ2-2; perhaps TRBD1 as D (6 bases). CDR3 length equals 15 residues. Deletions cut 6 bases from V and 6 bases from J, with 17 bases between. Germline CDR1 is SNHLY and CDR2 is FYNNEI. In DNA, the CDR3 is TGTGCCAGCAGCGACTTCACAGGGAAGGCCGGGGAGCTGTTTTTT. Translating it yields CASSDFTGKAGELFF.

This chain uses TRBV19 with TRBJ2-7; TRBD1 or TRBD2 may be the D gene (5 bases each). There are 17 residues in the CDR3. Trimming removed 3 bases from V and 2 bases from J, with 20 bases in between. Per the germline V gene, CDR1 is LNHDA and CDR2 is SQIVND (reference sequence). The chain's CDR3 is CASSIANFRDGTYEQYF. CDR3 bases: TGTGCCAGTAGTATCGCTAATTTCCGGGACGGGACCTACGAGCAGTACTTC.

The genes are TRBV7-3 and TRBJ1-2; a possible D gene is TRBD1 (5 bases). Germline values: CDR1 SGHTA, CDR2 FQGTGA. The V and J ends lost 3 bases and 3 bases respectively, with 11 bases between them. The CDR3 runs 14 residues. The CDR3 loop is CASSFDGGDYGYTF. DNA for the CDR3: TGTGCCAGCAGCTTCGACGGGGGTGACTATGGCTACACCTTC.

The chain employs TRBV11-2 and TRBJ2-2; tentative D call: TRBD1 (6 bases). Germline lookup yields CDR1 SGHAT and CDR2 FQNNGV. The CDR3 length is 14 residues. V was clipped by 5 bases and J by 6 bases, with 13 bases between them. CDR3 residues: CASSKLQGPGELFF. CDR3 bases: TGTGCCAGCAGCAAGTTACAGGGACCCGGGGAGCTGTTTTTT.

CDR3 residues: CASSADNSPLHF. DNA of the CDR3: TGTGCCAGCAGTGCAGATAATTCACCCCTCCACTTT. The chain joins TRBV6-1 to TRBJ1-6; D not resolved. V was trimmed by 4 bases and J by 5 bases, leaving 3 bases between them. The CDR3 length is 12 residues. The germline V gene encodes CDR1 MNHNS and CDR2 SASEGT.

The chain combines TRBV2 with TRBJ1-4; tentatively, D is TRBD1 (5 bases). Trimming cost V 8 bases and J 7 bases, with 17 bases left between them. CDR3 length equals 14 residues. Germline CDR1 and CDR2: SNHLY and FYNNEI. The CDR3: CASSGGRVGEKLFF. For the CDR3, the DNA is TGTGCCAGCTCTGGGGGAAGGGTGGGTGAAAAACTGTTTTTT.

V is TRBV5-4 and J is TRBJ2-3, with 12 bases matching TRBD2. The CDR3 length is 18 residues. CDR1 and CDR2 from the germline V gene are SGHNT and YYREEE (reference sequence). J gave up 5 bases and V 3 bases, and 13 bases lay outside the gene matches. CDR3 DNA sequence: TGTGCCAGCAGCTCCCCGGGGGCTAGCGGGGGGGCAGGAGATACGCAGTATTTT. This gives the protein CASSSPGASGGAGDTQYF.